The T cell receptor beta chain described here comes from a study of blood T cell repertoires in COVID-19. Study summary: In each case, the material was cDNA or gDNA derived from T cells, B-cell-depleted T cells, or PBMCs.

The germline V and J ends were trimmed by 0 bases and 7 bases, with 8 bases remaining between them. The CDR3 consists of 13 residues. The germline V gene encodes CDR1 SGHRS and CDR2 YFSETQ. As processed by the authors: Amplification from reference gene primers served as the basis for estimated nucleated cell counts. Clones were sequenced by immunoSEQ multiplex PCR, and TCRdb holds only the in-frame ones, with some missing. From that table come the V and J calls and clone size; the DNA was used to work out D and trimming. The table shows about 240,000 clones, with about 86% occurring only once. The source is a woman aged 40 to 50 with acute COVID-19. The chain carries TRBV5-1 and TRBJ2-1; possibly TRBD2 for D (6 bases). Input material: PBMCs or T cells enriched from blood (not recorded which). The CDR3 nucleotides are TGCGCCAGCAGCTTGGGACTAGTAAATGAGCAGTTCTTC. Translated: CASSLGLVNEQFF.